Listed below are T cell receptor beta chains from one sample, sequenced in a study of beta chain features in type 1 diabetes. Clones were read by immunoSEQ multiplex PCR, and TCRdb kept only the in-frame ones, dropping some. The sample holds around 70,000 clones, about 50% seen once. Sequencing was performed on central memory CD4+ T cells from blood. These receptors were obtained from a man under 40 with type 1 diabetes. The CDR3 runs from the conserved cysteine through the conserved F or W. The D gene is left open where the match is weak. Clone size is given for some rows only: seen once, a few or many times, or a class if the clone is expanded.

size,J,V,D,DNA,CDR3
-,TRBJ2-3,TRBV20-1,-,TGCAGTCCCGGTAGCACAGATACGCAGTATTTT,CSPGSTDTQYF
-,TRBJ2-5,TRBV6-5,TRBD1,TGTGCCAGTCAGGGGGCGCAGGAGACCCAGTACTTC,CASQGAQETQYF
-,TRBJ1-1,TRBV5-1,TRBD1,TGCGCCAGCAGCTCCGGACAGGGTACTGAAGCTTTCTTT,CASSSGQGTEAFF
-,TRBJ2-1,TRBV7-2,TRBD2,TGTGCCAGCAGCCTGCGACTAGCGGGGTACAATGAGCAGTTCTTC,CASSLRLAGYNEQFF
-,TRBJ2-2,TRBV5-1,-,TGCGCCAGCAGCTTGAGGACGGGGTCGAACACCGGGGAGCTGTTTTTT,CASSLRTGSNTGELFF
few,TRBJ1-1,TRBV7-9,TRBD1,TGTGCCAGCAGCTGCCCCCAGGACAGGTGTGAAGCTTTCTTT,CASSCPQDRCEAFF
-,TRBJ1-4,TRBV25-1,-,TGTGCCAGCAGTGAATCGTCCATGGGGGGAAAACTGTTTTTT,CASSESSMGGKLFF
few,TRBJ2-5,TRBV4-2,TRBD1,TGTGCCAGCAGCCAAGGGACAGGGTTGAAGACCCAGTACTTC,CASSQGTGLKTQYF
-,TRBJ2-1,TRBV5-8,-,TGTGCCAGCAGCAAGCCCCTCAGGGAGCAGTTCTTC,CASSKPLREQFF
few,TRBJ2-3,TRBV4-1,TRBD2,TGCGCCAGCAGCCAAGGGCTAGCGGGAGATACGCAGTATTTT,CASSQGLAGDTQYF
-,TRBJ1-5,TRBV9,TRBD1,TGTGCCAGCAGCGTTACAGGGGGCGGGCAGCCCCAGCATTTT,CASSVTGGGQPQHF
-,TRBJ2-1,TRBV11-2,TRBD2,TGTGCCAGCAGCCCTCTTGGACGGGGGGGCAAAGGGGGCAATGAGCAGTTCTTC,CASSPLGRGGKGGNEQFF
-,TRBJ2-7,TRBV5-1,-,TGCGCCAGCAGCCGCCTCGCGGACAGATCCTACGAGCAGTACTTC,CASSRLADRSYEQYF
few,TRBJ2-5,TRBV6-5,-,TGTGCCAGCCGACTGGAGGGGGCGAAGACCCAGTACTTC,CASRLEGAKTQYF
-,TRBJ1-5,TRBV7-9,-,TGTGCCAGCAGCCCCAATGGCAATCAGCCCCAGCATTTT,CASSPNGNQPQHF
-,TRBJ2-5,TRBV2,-,TGTGCCAGCAGACCGGACATAAGGGAGACCCAGTACTTC,CASRPDIRETQYF
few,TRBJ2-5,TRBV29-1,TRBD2,TGCAGCGTTGTAGGAGCGGGGTCGGGGACCCAGTACTTC,CSVVGAGSGTQYF
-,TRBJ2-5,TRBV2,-,TGTGCCAGCAGTGAAGATCGACAGCACTTC,CASSEDRQHF
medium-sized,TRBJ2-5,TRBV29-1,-,TGCAGCGTTTCTCTTCAGGGGGAGACCCAGTACTTC,CSVSLQGETQYF
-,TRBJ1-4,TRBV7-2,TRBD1,TGTGCCAGTAGATCGGGACAGAATGAAAAACTGTTTTTT,CASRSGQNEKLFF
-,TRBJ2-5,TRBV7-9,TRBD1,TGTGCCAGCAGCACAGACAGGGGGCTGGAGACCCAGTACTTC,CASSTDRGLETQYF
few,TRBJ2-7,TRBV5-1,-,TGCGCCAGCAGCTTGAGGACAGCCGGCTACGAGCAGTACTTC,CASSLRTAGYEQYF
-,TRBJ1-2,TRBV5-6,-,TGTGCCAGCAGCCCCGGGCGTTGGGACTACTATGGCTACACCTTC,CASSPGRWDYYGYTF